This is a list of T cell receptor beta chains from one sample in a study. TCRdb reprocessed the RT-PCR reads via MiXCR and lists one record per CDR3 protein. The data show fewer than 800,000 distinct CDR3 sequences, about 14% seen once. The material sequenced was memory CD4+ T cells from blood. All receptors come from a female donor in good health, serving as a healthy control. The CDR3 runs from the conserved cysteine through the conserved F or W. The order of the fields is V gene, D gene, clone size, J gene, CDR3 protein, CDR3 DNA. The D gene is left open where the match is weak. The size of a clone is reported for some rows only, either as once, few or many, or as a class for expanded clones.

TRBV28,TRBD1,.,TRBJ1-2,CASRWTGGNYGYTF,TGTGCCAGCAGATGGACAGGGGGAAACTATGGCTACACCTTC
TRBV20-1,TRBD1,.,TRBJ2-7,CSAKDRGNYEQYF,TGCAGTGCTAAGGACAGGGGAAACTACGAGCAGTACTTC
TRBV7-9,.,many,TRBJ2-7,CASSEGPRGYEQYF,TGTGCCAGCAGCGAGGGACCAAGGGGCTACGAGCAGTACTTC
TRBV29-1,.,many,TRBJ1-1,CSVESMNTEAFF,TGCAGCGTTGAGTCGATGAACACTGAAGCTTTCTTT
TRBV5-1,.,.,TRBJ1-2,CASYPGRGNNYGYTF,TGCGCCAGCTACCCCGGACGGGGAAATAACTATGGCTACACCTTC
TRBV5-1,TRBD1,many,TRBJ2-1,CASRPTGQGGNEQFF,TGCGCCAGCAGGCCCACGGGACAGGGAGGCAATGAGCAGTTCTTC
TRBV10-3,.,.,TRBJ1-5,CAISDSGSRGGQPQHF,TGTGCCATCAGTGACTCAGGGTCCCGAGGAGGTCAGCCCCAGCATTTT
TRBV3-1,TRBD1,many,TRBJ2-7,CASSQQPGTGSEQYF,TGTGCCAGCAGCCAACAACCCGGGACAGGGAGCGAGCAGTACTTC
TRBV4-2,.,many,TRBJ2-7,CASSPEILRRGSMYEQYF,TGTGCCAGCAGCCCAGAAATTCTCCGCCGGGGGAGTATGTACGAGCAGTACTTC
TRBV20-1,.,.,TRBJ2-7,CSARMTGSYEQYF,TGCAGTGCTCGGATGACTGGCTCCTACGAGCAGTACTTC
TRBV20-1,TRBD2,few,TRBJ2-1,CSASLALIGFEQFF,TGCAGTGCCTCACTAGCGCTAATCGGGTTTGAGCAGTTCTTC
TRBV4-2,TRBD2,many,TRBJ2-2,CASSQLAGGPSTGELFF,TGTGCCAGCAGCCAACTAGCGGGAGGGCCTAGCACCGGGGAGCTGTTTTTT
TRBV7-2,.,few,TRBJ1-2,CASSLVQGGSGYTF,TGTGCCAGCAGCTTAGTGCAGGGTGGGAGTGGCTACACCTTC
TRBV12-3/TRBV12-4,TRBD1,many,TRBJ2-7,CASSGTGVYEQYF,TGTGCCAGCAGCGGAACAGGGGTCTACGAGCAGTACTTC
TRBV11-2,TRBD2,.,TRBJ2-3,CATGGSGGADTQYF,TGTGCCACTGGGGGTAGCGGGGGGGCGGATACGCAGTATTTT
TRBV5-1,.,many,TRBJ2-6,CASSLVGSSGANVLTF,TGCGCCAGCAGCTTGGTAGGCAGTTCGGGGGCCAACGTCCTGACTTTC
TRBV2,TRBD1,.,TRBJ2-1,CASRRTGWDEQFF,TGTGCCAGCAGACGGACAGGGTGGGATGAGCAGTTCTTC
TRBV28,TRBD1,few,TRBJ1-1,CASSPGQGIMNTEAFF,TGTGCCAGCAGCCCAGGACAGGGGATAATGAACACTGAAGCTTTCTTT
TRBV5-1,.,few,TRBJ2-2,CASSPIRFVGELFF,TGCGCCAGCAGCCCCATAAGATTTGTGGGGGAGCTGTTTTTT
TRBV5-1,.,few,TRBJ2-3,CASSDQGHTDTQYF,TGCGCCAGCAGCGATCAGGGTCACACAGATACGCAGTATTTT
TRBV20-1,.,.,TRBJ1-1,CSYRGGMNTEAFF,TGCAGTTACCGGGGGGGGATGAACACTGAAGCTTTCTTT
TRBV7-2,.,few,TRBJ1-2,CASSLMAQGTNYGYTF,TGTGCCAGCAGCTTAATGGCTCAGGGGACCAACTATGGCTACACCTTC
TRBV29-1,.,many,TRBJ2-7,CSVEGHSYEQYF,TGCAGCGTCGAGGGCCACTCCTACGAGCAGTACTTC
TRBV11-2,.,few,TRBJ1-2,CASSTFLAGHGYTF,TGTGCCAGCAGCACTTTTTTGGCCGGGCATGGCTACACCTTC
TRBV24-1,TRBD2,many,TRBJ2-1,CATSESTSGKEFF,TGTGCCACCAGTGAGTCGACTAGCGGAAAGGAGTTCTTC
TRBV6-1,.,many,TRBJ1-1,CASSEKGQITQAFF,TGTGCCAGCAGTGAAAAGGGCCAGATTACTCAAGCTTTCTTT
TRBV20-1,.,.,TRBJ1-2,CSGIPANTF,TGCAGTGGAATTCCCGCTAACACCTTC
TRBV12-3/TRBV12-4,.,few,TRBJ2-1,CARGPGPDEQFF,TGTGCCAGGGGGCCCGGACCAGATGAGCAGTTCTTC
TRBV5-6,.,few,TRBJ2-2,CASSLGLRLTGELFF,TGTGCCAGCAGCTTGGGGTTGCGGTTGACCGGGGAGCTGTTTTTT
TRBV12-3/TRBV12-4,.,many,TRBJ2-1,CASSPERLAEQFF,TGTGCCAGCAGCCCTGAAAGGTTGGCTGAGCAGTTCTTC
TRBV27,TRBD1,.,TRBJ1-1,CASRPWGDRERPEAFF,TGTGCCAGCAGACCCTGGGGCGACAGGGAGAGGCCTGAAGCTTTCTTT
TRBV12-3/TRBV12-4,TRBD1,few,TRBJ1-2,CASGMTGRGYGYTF,TGTGCCAGCGGAATGACAGGGAGGGGCTATGGCTACACCTTC
TRBV7-9,TRBD1,few,TRBJ1-1,CASSRTGATNTEAFF,TGTGCCAGCAGCCGGACAGGGGCTACGAACACTGAAGCTTTCTTT
TRBV6-5,TRBD2,.,TRBJ2-2,CASSRGGPVGELFF,TGTGCCAGCAGCCGGGGGGGCCCTGTCGGGGAGCTGTTTTTT
TRBV7-9,.,few,TRBJ2-7,CASSFEVDRSVYEQYF,TGTGCCAGCAGCTTTGAGGTCGACAGGTCGGTTTACGAGCAGTACTTC
TRBV20-1,.,few,TRBJ2-4,CSARDLTGARGNIQYF,TGCAGTGCTAGAGATCTCACGGGAGCCAGAGGAAACATTCAGTACTTC
TRBV30,.,.,TRBJ1-1,CAWEQAKAFF,TGTGCCTGGGAACAGGCTAAAGCTTTCTTT
TRBV20-1,TRBD1,many,TRBJ1-1,CSATGTGRQNTEAFF,TGCAGTGCTACCGGGACAGGGCGGCAGAACACTGAAGCTTTCTTT
TRBV5-4,TRBD1,many,TRBJ1-1,CASGMDRANTEAFF,TGTGCCAGCGGTATGGACAGGGCGAACACTGAAGCTTTCTTT
TRBV20-1,TRBD2,many,TRBJ2-5,CSALSSGVETQYF,TGCAGTGCTCTCTCTAGCGGTGTTGAGACCCAGTACTTC
TRBV6-5,.,.,TRBJ2-1,CASSYSLQRLGNEQFF,TGTGCCAGCAGTTACTCGCTTCAGCGATTGGGCAATGAGCAGTTCTTC
TRBV6-4,TRBD2,few,TRBJ2-3,CASSDSPGTSSPGDTQYF,TGTGCCAGCAGTGACTCGCCAGGGACTAGCAGCCCCGGAGATACGCAGTATTTT
TRBV11-2,TRBD1,.,TRBJ1-2,CASSLDQEGAYGYTF,TGTGCCAGCAGCTTAGATCAGGAGGGGGCCTATGGCTACACCTTC